Detailed here is one T cell receptor (beta chain). Its antigen is still unknown. These data originate in a study of cytomegalovirus exposure and HLA in healthy donors. The CDR3 is made up of 10 amino acids. Amplification used 60 Vbeta primers and 13 Jbeta primers. This table comes from immunoSEQ multiplex PCR, and its TCRdb copy is limited to in-frame clones, with some not included. The sample consists of approximately 150,000 clones, more than 60% of them appearing once. Study outcomes and limitations: Researchers had no immune exposure information except CMV serostatus available. Data from an earlier analysis indicated that most TCR beta V segments were productive either about 87% or about 30% of the time.

V gene TRBV21-1 combines with J gene TRBJ1-5. TRBV21-1 is an annotated pseudogene. The receptor was derived from a woman between 18 and 29 years old in good health and CMV-seronegative. Sequencing was carried out using PBMCs. In DNA form, the CDR3 reads TGTGCCAGCCTCAATCAGCCCCAGCATTTT. It is translated as CASLNQPQHF.